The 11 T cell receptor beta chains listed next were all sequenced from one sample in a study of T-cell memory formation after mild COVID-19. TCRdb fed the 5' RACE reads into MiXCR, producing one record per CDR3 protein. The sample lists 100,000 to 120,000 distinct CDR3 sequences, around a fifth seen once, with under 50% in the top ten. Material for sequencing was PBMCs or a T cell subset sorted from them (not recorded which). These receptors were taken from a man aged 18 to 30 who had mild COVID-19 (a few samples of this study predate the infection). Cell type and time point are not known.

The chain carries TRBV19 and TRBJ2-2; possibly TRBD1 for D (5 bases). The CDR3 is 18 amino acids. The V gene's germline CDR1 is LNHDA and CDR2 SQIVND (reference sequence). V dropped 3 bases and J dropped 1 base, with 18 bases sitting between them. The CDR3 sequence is CASSMVVRQTLNTGELFF. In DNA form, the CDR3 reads TGTGCCAGTAGTATGGTGGTTCGACAGACCCTGAACACCGGGGAGCTGTTTTTT. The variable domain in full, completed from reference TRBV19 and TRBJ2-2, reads DGGITQSPKYLFRKEGQNVTLSCEQNLNHDAMYWYRQDPGQGLRLIYYSQIVNDFQKGDIAEGYSVSREKKESFPLTVTSAQKNPTAFYLCASSMVVRQTLNTGELFFGEGSRLTVL.

The CDR3 nucleotides read TGTGCCAGCAGCTTCGGACTAGCGGGGGGGCTCTGGCAGTTCTTC. It is translated as CASSFGLAGGLWQFF. The V and J genes are TRBV7-2 and TRBJ2-1, with 15 bases that match TRBD2. Germline loops: CDR1 SGHTA, CDR2 FQGNSA. The CDR3 extends over 15 amino acids. With 3 bases clipped from V and 12 bases from J, the junction kept 6 bases outside the gene matches.

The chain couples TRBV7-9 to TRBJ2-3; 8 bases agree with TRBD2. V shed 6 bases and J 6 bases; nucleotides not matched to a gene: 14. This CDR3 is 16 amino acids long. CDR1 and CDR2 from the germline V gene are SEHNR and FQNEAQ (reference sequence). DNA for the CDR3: TGTGCCAGCAGACACACAAGCGGGGGTGCTCATGATACGCAGTATTTT. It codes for CASRHTSGGAHDTQYF.

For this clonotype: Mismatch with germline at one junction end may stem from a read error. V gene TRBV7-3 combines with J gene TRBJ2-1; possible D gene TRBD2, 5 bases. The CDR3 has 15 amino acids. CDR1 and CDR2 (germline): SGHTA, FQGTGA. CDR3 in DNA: TGTGCCAGCAGCTCCGAGGGCCTTGGCAGAAATGATCAGTTCTTC. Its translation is CASSSEGLGRNDQFF.

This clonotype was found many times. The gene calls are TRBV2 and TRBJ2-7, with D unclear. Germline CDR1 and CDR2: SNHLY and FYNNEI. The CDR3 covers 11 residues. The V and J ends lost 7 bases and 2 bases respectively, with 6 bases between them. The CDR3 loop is CASTPAYEQYF. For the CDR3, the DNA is TGTGCCAGCACCCCGGCCTACGAGCAGTACTTC.

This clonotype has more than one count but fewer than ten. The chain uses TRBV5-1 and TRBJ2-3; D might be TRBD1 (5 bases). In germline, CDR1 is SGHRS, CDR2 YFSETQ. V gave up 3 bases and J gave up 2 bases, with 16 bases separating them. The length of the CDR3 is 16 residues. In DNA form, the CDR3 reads TGCGCCAGCAGCTCCCAGGCAGGGTACTACACAGATACGCAGTATTTT. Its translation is CASSSQAGYYTDTQYF.

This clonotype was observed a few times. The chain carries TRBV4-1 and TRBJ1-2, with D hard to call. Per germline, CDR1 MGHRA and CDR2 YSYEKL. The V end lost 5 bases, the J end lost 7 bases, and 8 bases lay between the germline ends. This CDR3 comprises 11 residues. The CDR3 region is CASSSAGGYTF. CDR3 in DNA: TGCGCCAGCAGCTCTGCGGGTGGCTACACCTTC.

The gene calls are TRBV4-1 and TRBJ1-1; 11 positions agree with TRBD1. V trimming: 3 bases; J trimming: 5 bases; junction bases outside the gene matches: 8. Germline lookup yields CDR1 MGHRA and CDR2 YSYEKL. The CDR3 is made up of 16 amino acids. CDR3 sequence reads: CASSQAGQGVGTEAFF. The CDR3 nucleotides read TGCGCCAGCAGCCAGGCGGGACAGGGGGTGGGGACTGAAGCTTTCTTT.

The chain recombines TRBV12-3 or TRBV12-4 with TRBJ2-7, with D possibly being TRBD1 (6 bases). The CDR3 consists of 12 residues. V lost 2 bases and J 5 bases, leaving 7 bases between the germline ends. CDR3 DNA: TGTGCCAGCAGTTTACGGACAGACGAGCAGTACTTC. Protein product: CASSLRTDEQYF.

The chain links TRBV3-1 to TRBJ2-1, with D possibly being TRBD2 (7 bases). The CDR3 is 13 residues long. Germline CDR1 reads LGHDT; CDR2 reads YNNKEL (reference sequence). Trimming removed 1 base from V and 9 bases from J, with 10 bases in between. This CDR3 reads CASSQVRGAEQFF. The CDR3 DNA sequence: TGTGCCAGCAGCCAAGTTCGGGGGGCTGAGCAGTTCTTC.

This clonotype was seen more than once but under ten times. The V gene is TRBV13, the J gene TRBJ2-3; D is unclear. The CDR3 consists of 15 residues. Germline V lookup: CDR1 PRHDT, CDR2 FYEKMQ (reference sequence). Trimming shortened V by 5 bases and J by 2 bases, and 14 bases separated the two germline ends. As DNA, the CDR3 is TGTGCCAGCAGCCTGCGGATGGCCTACACAGATACGCAGTATTTT. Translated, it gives CASSLRMAYTDTQYF.